Listed here is a single T cell receptor beta chain. The data were obtained in a study of blood T cell repertoires in COVID-19. Study-level background: Sample material is recorded as cDNA or gDNA derived from T cells, B-cell-depleted T cells, or PBMCs.

Germline CDR1 and CDR2: WNHNN and SYGVQD (reference sequence). V lost 8 bases to trimming and J lost 1 base, with 24 bases between them. CDR3 size: 18 residues. Source study methods: Amplification with reference gene primers provided the estimates of nucleated cell counts. Sequencing used immunoSEQ multiplex PCR; TCRdb keeps in-frame clones, though not all of them. V and J calls and clone size follow that table, whereas D and trimming were derived from the DNA. The sample yields about 76,000 clones, around 84% seen once. The TCR was taken from a man aged 55 to 70 with COVID-19, enrolled during active disease. The specimen was peripheral blood. The rearrangement uses TRBV10-1 and TRBJ1-5; D might be TRBD1 (5 bases). CDR3 protein: CASRLQEDTVSSNQPQHF. The CDR3 bases are TGCGCCAGCCGACTGCAAGAGGACACAGTGAGCAGCAATCAGCCCCAGCATTTT.